This TCR beta chain emerged from a study of CD8 T cells in ankylosing spondylitis. The V and J ends lost 2 bases and 3 bases respectively, with 25 bases between them. In germline, CDR1 is ENHRY, CDR2 SYGVKD. This CDR3 comprises 19 residues. TCRdb re-called the 5' RACE reads with MiXCR, one entry per CDR3 protein. The sample includes under 450,000 distinct CDR3 sequences, roughly 22% of them seen just once. Overall study findings and caveats: A motif in TCR beta, a set of under 10 highly homologous variants, appeared characteristic of ankylosing spondylitis blood. According to the report, clones linked to the disease were significantly enriched in matched synovial fluid samples taken from ankylosing spondylitis patients.

As concerns this clonotype: No antigen is known for it.

Material: blood, either unsorted or a sorted T cell fraction (not recorded which). This receptor was taken from a male donor with ankylosing spondylitis or in good health (not recorded which). The V and J genes are TRBV10-3 and TRBJ2-5, with TRBD1 as a possible D gene (7 bases). The CDR3: CAISEPFAGGLPGEETQYF. DNA of the CDR3: TGTGCCATCAGTGAGCCTTTCGCAGGGGGGCTACCAGGAGAAGAGACCCAGTACTTC.